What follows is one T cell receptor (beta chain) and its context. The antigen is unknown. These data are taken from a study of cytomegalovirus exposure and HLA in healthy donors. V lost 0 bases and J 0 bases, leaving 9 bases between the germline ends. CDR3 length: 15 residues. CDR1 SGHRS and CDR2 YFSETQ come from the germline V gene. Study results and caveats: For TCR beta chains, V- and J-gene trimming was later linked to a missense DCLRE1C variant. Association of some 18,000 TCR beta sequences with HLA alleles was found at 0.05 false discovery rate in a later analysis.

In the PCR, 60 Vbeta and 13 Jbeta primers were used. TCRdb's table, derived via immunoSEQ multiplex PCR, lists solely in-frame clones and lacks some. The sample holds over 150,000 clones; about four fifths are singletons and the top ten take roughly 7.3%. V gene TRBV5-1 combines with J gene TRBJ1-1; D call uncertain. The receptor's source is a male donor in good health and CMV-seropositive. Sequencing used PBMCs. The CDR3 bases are TGCGCCAGCAGCTTGGTCGCCGGGGTGAACACTGAAGCTTTCTTT. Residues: CASSLVAGVNTEAFF.